The count of the clone carrying this T cell receptor (beta chain) is one. What it binds is unknown. The data originate from a study of shared clonotypes between healthy human individuals. Whole-study findings and limits: Since donors were few, the genetic and exposure-history diversity represented was limited. Apart from blood, nothing was sampled; tissue repertoires likely differ.

PCR replicates from unsorted PBMC used about 290 ng DNA, and this amount was tens of thousands of T cell genomes. In the original workflow: ImmunoSEQ gave junction-only sequences without quality scores, so filtering differed. Generated by immunoSEQ multiplex PCR, the TCRdb table keeps only in-frame clones and is missing some. That table supplies the V and J calls and clone size; D and trimming were determined from the DNA. The sample records hundreds of thousands of clones, roughly 80% being singletons. The CDR3 extends over 15 amino acids. The germline V gene encodes CDR1 LGHNA and CDR2 YNFKEQ. Germline trimming cut 1 base from V and 4 bases from J; bases unmatched to any gene: 4.

The J gene is TRBJ1-1, the V gene TRBV4-2; 9 bases line up with TRBD1. Material for sequencing was PBMCs. The sequence derives from a woman in her forties in good health. Some clones in this sample may be carry-over from other donors' samples. The CDR3 DNA is TGTGCCAGCAGCCAAGTCACGACAGGGGGCACTGAAGCTTTCTTT. This gives the protein CASSQVTTGGTEAFF.